The rows below give T cell receptor beta chains drawn from one sample of a study of blood T cell repertoires in COVID-19. Profiling relied on immunoSEQ multiplex PCR, and the TCRdb table lists in-frame clones only, not all of them. This table has about 240,000 clones, 80% to 90% appearing once. The sequencing input was PBMCs or T cells enriched from blood (not recorded which). The source is a woman younger than 45 who had recovered from COVID-19. The CDR3 runs from the conserved cysteine through the conserved F or W. The D gene is left open where the match is weak. Clone size, where shown, is once, few, many, or a class for clones that have expanded.

d_gene	abundance	v_gene	j_gene	CDR3nt	CDR3aa
-	-	TRBV2	TRBJ2-1	TGTGCCAGCAGTGAAGACTATTACAATGAGCAGTTCTTC	CASSEDYYNEQFF
-	-	TRBV27	TRBJ2-2	TGTGCCAGCAGCCGAGGACAGAACACCGGGGAGCTGTTTTTT	CASSRGQNTGELFF
TRBD1	-	TRBV28	TRBJ1-5	TGTGCCAGCAGTTCCTCCTTGGGACAGGTAAAGCCCCAGCATTTT	CASSSSLGQVKPQHF
-	-	TRBV30	TRBJ1-2	TGTGCCTGGAGTACTGGGACTTATGGCTACACCTTC	CAWSTGTYGYTF
TRBD2	-	TRBV19	TRBJ2-5	TGTGCCAGTAGTATTCGGTCGGGAGGGCCCGCCGAGACCCAGTACTTC	CASSIRSGGPAETQYF
-	once	TRBV7-9	TRBJ1-2	TGTGCCAGCAGCCCCTCAGAGACTTATGGCTACACCTTC	CASSPSETYGYTF
-	-	TRBV28	TRBJ1-4	TGTGCCAGCAGTCCCATACAGGCCCGAAAACTGTTTTTT	CASSPIQARKLFF
-	once	TRBV19	TRBJ1-1	TGTGCCAGTAGTATCCCAACAATCGAAGCTTTCTTT	CASSIPTIEAFF
TRBD1	-	TRBV19	TRBJ1-1	TGTGCCAGTAGTATTACAGGGGAGCCTGAAGCTTTCTTT	CASSITGEPEAFF
TRBD1	-	TRBV27	TRBJ1-2	TGTGCCAGCAGCCGCGGAATTCGGGACAGCTATGGCTACACCTTC	CASSRGIRDSYGYTF
-	-	TRBV19	TRBJ2-6	TGTGCCAGTAGCAGGGACTCTGGGGCCAACGTCCTGACTTTC	CASSRDSGANVLTF
-	-	TRBV11-2	TRBJ1-2	TGTGCCAGCAGCTCAAACAGCTGGGGCTACACCTTC	CASSSNSWGYTF
-	once	TRBV3-1/TRBV3-2	TRBJ1-6	TGTGCCAGCAGCCAAGATATAAGAGGGTTCTCCTATAATTCACCCCTCCACTTT	CASSQDIRGFSYNSPLHF
-	-	TRBV27	TRBJ1-1	TGTGCCAGCAGCACTCGGAACACTGAAGCTTTCTTT	CASSTRNTEAFF
-	-	TRBV28	TRBJ1-1	TGTGCCAGCACTCCCCGGAGGGGCGCATGGGCTGAAGCTTTCTTT	CASTPRRGAWAEAFF
TRBD2	-	TRBV5-8	TRBJ2-5	TGTGCCACCCGCGGGAGGACGACAGAGACCCAGTACTTC	CATRGRTTETQYF
-	-	TRBV6-2/TRBV6-3	TRBJ2-7	TGTGCCAGCAGTTACTCTCCGGGACGCGATAGACTAGAGAAATACTTC	CASSYSPGRDRLEKYF
TRBD2	-	TRBV28	TRBJ2-1	TGTGCCAGCAGTGACCCTCGGGGGACTAGCTACAATGAGCAGTTCTTC	CASSDPRGTSYNEQFF
-	-	TRBV5-1	TRBJ1-2	TGCGCCAGCAGCTTGGGGGACTGGGACCGCTACACCTTC	CASSLGDWDRYTF
TRBD1	-	TRBV30	TRBJ1-2	TGTGCCTGGGTACGGGACAGGGCTTTTTCGGGCTATGGCTACACCTTC	CAWVRDRAFSGYGYTF
TRBD2	once	TRBV2	TRBJ2-7	TGTGCCAGCAGAGGGACTAGCGGGAGACTTCTTTCTGTCGAGCAGTACTTC	CASRGTSGRLLSVEQYF
TRBD1	-	TRBV29-1	TRBJ1-1	TGCAGCGTCTGGACAGGGGAGGACACTGAAGCTTTCTTT	CSVWTGEDTEAFF
-	-	TRBV27	TRBJ2-1	TGTGCCAGCAGTTTATCGTCCAGGTCGAATGAGCAGTTCTTC	CASSLSSRSNEQFF
-	-	TRBV2	TRBJ1-5	TGTGCCAGCAGTGACAGGGGAGGGGTTCAGCCCCAGCATTTT	CASSDRGGVQPQHF
-	-	TRBV4-1	TRBJ1-1	TGCGCCAGCAGCCGCCTGACAGAACACACTGAAGCTTTCTTT	CASSRLTEHTEAFF
TRBD1	-	TRBV19	TRBJ1-5	TGTGCCAGTAGTATAGGGGACAGGGGGCAATCCCAGCCCCAGCATTTT	CASSIGDRGQSQPQHF
-	few	TRBV11-2	TRBJ2-3	TGTGCCAGCAGCTTAGGTAGCTGGGCAGATACGCAGTATTTT	CASSLGSWADTQYF
-	-	TRBV5-1	TRBJ1-1	TGCGCCAGCATTCTTGGTGGGGCAGGGGACACTGAAGCTTTCTTT	CASILGGAGDTEAFF
TRBD1	-	TRBV28	TRBJ2-7	TGTGCCAGCAGTTTCGGGACAGTTACCTACGAGCAGTACTTC	CASSFGTVTYEQYF
TRBD2	-	TRBV4-2	TRBJ2-1	TGTGCCAGCAGCCCACGACTTCTAGCGGGAGACAATGAGCAGTTCTTC	CASSPRLLAGDNEQFF
-	-	TRBV11-3	TRBJ2-6	TGTGCCAGCAGCTTAAATGTGGGGAGCAGCTCTGGGGCCAACGTCCTGACTTTC	CASSLNVGSSSGANVLTF
TRBD1	once	TRBV6-2/TRBV6-3	TRBJ2-2	TGTGCCAGCAGCCGTAGGGGGACAGCACCCACCGGGGAGCTGTTTTTT	CASSRRGTAPTGELFF
-	-	TRBV18	TRBJ1-2	TGTGCCAGCTCACCGGCCGAGGGTACTAACTATGGCTACACCTTC	CASSPAEGTNYGYTF
TRBD2	-	TRBV19	TRBJ2-1	TGTGCCAGTAGTATAAGTTTGGGTCTAGCGGGAGTCCACAATGAGCAGTTCTTC	CASSISLGLAGVHNEQFF
-	-	TRBV7-9	TRBJ1-3	TGTGCCAGCAGCTTATTGGGAGACGGAAACACCATATATTTT	CASSLLGDGNTIYF
TRBD2	-	TRBV18	TRBJ2-2	TGTGCCAGCTCAAGGGAGGGCCACGACACCGGGGAGCTGTTTTTT	CASSREGHDTGELFF
-	-	TRBV28	TRBJ1-5	TGTGCCAGCAGTATCGGGGGAAGGAGCAATCAGCCCCAGCATTTT	CASSIGGRSNQPQHF
TRBD1	-	TRBV28	TRBJ2-7	TGTGCCAGCAGTTTATGGGACAGGGCGGACTACGAGCAGTACTTC	CASSLWDRADYEQYF
-	-	TRBV2	TRBJ1-4	TGTGCCAGCAGTGCCCAGGGCGCAACTAATGAAAAACTGTTTTTT	CASSAQGATNEKLFF
-	-	TRBV12-3/TRBV12-4	TRBJ1-1	TGTGCCAGCAGTTTACCCCAGGGTGATGAAGCTTTCTTT	CASSLPQGDEAFF
TRBD1	-	TRBV18	TRBJ1-2	TGTGCCAGCTCCCCAGAAGGACAGGGAGTCTATGGCTACACCTTC	CASSPEGQGVYGYTF
-	-	TRBV6-5	TRBJ1-5	TGTGCCAGCAGTTACTATCGCGGCAATCAGCCCCAGCATTTT	CASSYYRGNQPQHF
TRBD2	-	TRBV29-1	TRBJ2-7	TGCAGCGTTGAAAAGGCTAGCGGCTCCTACGAGCAGTACTTC	CSVEKASGSYEQYF
-	-	TRBV2	TRBJ1-5	TGTGCCAGTAGCATGGGTAGCAATCAGCCCCAGCATTTT	CASSMGSNQPQHF
TRBD2	-	TRBV7-3	TRBJ2-1	TGTGCCAGCAGCTCTAGCGGGAGCCTAGAGCAGTTCTTC	CASSSSGSLEQFF
TRBD2	-	TRBV9	TRBJ2-1	TGTGCCAGCAGCGTAGCGTCGACTAGCATTGAGCAGTTCTTC	CASSVASTSIEQFF
TRBD2	-	TRBV5-8	TRBJ2-3	TGTGCCACCCACCGCGGGAGAGGGTTTACATATACGCAGTATTTT	CATHRGRGFTYTQYF
TRBD2	-	TRBV3-1/TRBV3-2	TRBJ2-2	TGTGCCAGCAGACTGACTAGCCCCGGGGAGCTGTTTTTT	CASRLTSPGELFF
TRBD2	-	TRBV3-1/TRBV3-2	TRBJ2-1	TGTGCCAGCAGCCAAGATAGGGGCCCCGGGACTAGCGCTCGGAATGAGCAGTTCTTC	CASSQDRGPGTSARNEQFF
TRBD1	-	TRBV9	TRBJ1-2	TGTGCCAGCAGCGTATCCCCCAAATTGACAGGGGACTATGGCTACACCTTC	CASSVSPKLTGDYGYTF
TRBD1	few	TRBV19	TRBJ1-6	TGTGCCAGTAGCAGGGACAGTATTAATTCACCCCTCCACTTT	CASSRDSINSPLHF
-	-	TRBV4-2	TRBJ1-4	TGTGCCAGCAGCCATGGAGTGAGGAGGGAGGGTGAAAAACTGTTTTTT	CASSHGVRREGEKLFF
-	-	TRBV7-3	TRBJ2-1	TGTGCCAGCAGCTTAGTAGCCCCCGCCGGCAATGAGCAGTTCTTC	CASSLVAPAGNEQFF
-	once	TRBV6-2/TRBV6-3	TRBJ2-7	TGTGCCAGCAGTTCGATTCCCACCGACAAATACGAGCAGTACTTC	CASSSIPTDKYEQYF
-	once	TRBV15	TRBJ1-3	TGTGCCACCAGCGCGTCTGGAAACACCATATATTTT	CATSASGNTIYF
-	once	TRBV12-3/TRBV12-4	TRBJ1-2	TGTGCCAGCAGTTTAAACAGGATACAGGGCTACACCTTC	CASSLNRIQGYTF
-	few	TRBV7-9	TRBJ1-2	TGTGCCAGCAGCCCGGACAGCAAGGTTGGCTACACCTTC	CASSPDSKVGYTF
TRBD1	-	TRBV3-1/TRBV3-2	TRBJ1-3	TGTGCCAGCAGCCATACCGGGACAGCCCCAAACACCATATATTTT	CASSHTGTAPNTIYF